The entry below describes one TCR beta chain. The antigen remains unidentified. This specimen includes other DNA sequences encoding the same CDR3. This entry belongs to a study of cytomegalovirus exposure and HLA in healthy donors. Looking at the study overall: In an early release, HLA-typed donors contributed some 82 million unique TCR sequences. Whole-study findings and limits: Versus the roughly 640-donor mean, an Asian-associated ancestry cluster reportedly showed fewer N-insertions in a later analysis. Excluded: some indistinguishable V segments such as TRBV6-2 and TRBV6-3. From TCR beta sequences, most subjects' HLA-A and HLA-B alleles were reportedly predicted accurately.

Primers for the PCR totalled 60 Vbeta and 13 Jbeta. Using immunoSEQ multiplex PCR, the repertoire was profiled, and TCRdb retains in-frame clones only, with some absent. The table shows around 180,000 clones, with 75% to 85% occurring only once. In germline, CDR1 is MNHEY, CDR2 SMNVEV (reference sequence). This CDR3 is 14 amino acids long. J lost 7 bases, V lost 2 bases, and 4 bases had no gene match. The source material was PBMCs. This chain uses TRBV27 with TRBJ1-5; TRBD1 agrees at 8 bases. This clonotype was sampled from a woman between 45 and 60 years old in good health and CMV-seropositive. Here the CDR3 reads CASSLNRGDQPQHF. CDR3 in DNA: TGTGCCAGCAGTTTAAACAGGGGGGACCAGCCCCAGCATTTT.